The entry below describes one TCR beta chain. Its target is not known. Trimming took 4 bases from V and 3 from J, leaving 16 bases between them. CDR3 length: 15 amino acids. Looked up from germline, CDR1 is ENHRY and CDR2 is SYGVKD. Sequencing was performed with immunoSEQ multiplex PCR; in TCRdb, only in-frame clones are kept and a portion is missing. The repertoire has approximately 2.4 million clones, around 95% of them found once; the top ten carry roughly 0.13%. This entry is derived from a study of shared clonotypes between healthy human individuals. Overall study: There were three CD4 naive, three CD4 memory, two CD8 naive and one CD8 memory plates per donor.

Study-wide findings and caveats: The naive CD4 repertoires of several donors were compared, and roughly 5.1% of clonotypes were shared. Sampling included only blood; tissue repertoires likely differ. Expectations were that clonotype sharing among donors would be affected by sequencing depth.

This receptor was taken from a man in his late teens or twenties in good health. Sequencing was performed on naive CD4+ T cells sorted from blood. The subset: CD45RA+ positively selected. V gene TRBV10-3 combines with J gene TRBJ2-7, with a tentative D call TRBD2 (6 bases). CDR3 amino acids: CAISGASEFYYEQYF. CDR3 nucleotide sequence: TGTGCCATCAGTGGAGCTAGCGAGTTCTACTACGAGCAGTACTTC.